Given below is one T cell receptor beta chain in context. Its antigen is undetermined. Germline V gene sequence: CDR1 MNHEY, CDR2 SVGAGI. This CDR3 is built from 15 residues. Trimming removed 3 bases at V and 4 bases at J, with 13 bases between. This record comes from a study of PD-1 blockade in classical Hodgkin lymphoma. Study results and limitations: Patients who initiated nivolumab within 1 year of ASCT were excluded.

Libraries were prepared by immunoSEQ multiplex PCR; TCRdb keeps only in-frame clonotypes and omits some of them. The sample records around 39,000 clones, 76% being singletons. With no exception, relapse followed autologous stem cell transplantation in all patients, and brentuximab vedotin exposure varied. This chain uses TRBV6-5 with TRBJ2-1; D is ambiguous. This sample comprised peripheral blood mononuclear cells (PBMCs), obtained before the second cycle of nivolumab. This TCR derives from a human donor with classical Hodgkin lymphoma. CDR3 coding DNA: TGTGCCAGCAGTTATGACCGGCACGGGTACAATGAGCAGTTCTTC. It encodes CASSYDRHGYNEQFF.